Presented here are 25 T cell receptor beta chains from one specimen sequenced in a study of OX40 agonist ivuxolimab in advanced cancers. Sequencing used immunoSEQ multiplex PCR; TCRdb keeps in-frame clones, though not all of them. The data hold some 42,000 clones, with about 79% observed a single time. The specimen comprised CD4+ or CD8+ T cells sorted from blood, sampled in a trial of the OX40 agonist ivuxolimab. The source of these receptors is an adult with an advanced solid tumor such as melanoma, head and neck, liver or kidney cancer.

The chain recombines TRBV29-1 with TRBJ1-1, with 8 bases that match TRBD1. V lost 6 bases and J lost 1; bases outside the gene matches: 4. This CDR3 has 13 residues. In germline, CDR1 is SQVTM, CDR2 ANQGSEA. The CDR3: CSVNGQGNTEAFF. The CDR3, as DNA: TGCAGCGTGAACGGACAGGGGAACACTGAAGCTTTCTTT.

This clone has a handful of counts. The chain employs TRBV13 and TRBJ2-3; TRBD2 agrees at 9 bases. The CDR3 is 16 residues long. V shed 5 bases, J shed 2 bases, and the junction held 8 bases outside the gene matches. CDR1 is PRHDT, CDR2 FYEKMQ, per germline (reference sequence). DNA for the CDR3: TGTGCCAGCAGCGGTCTGGCGGGGGGGCCCACAGATACGCAGTATTTT. This gives the protein CASSGLAGGPTDTQYF.

This clone is a singleton in its sample. This sequence joins TRBV19 and TRBJ2-7, with 8 bases that match TRBD2. With 5 bases clipped from V and 1 base from J, the junction kept 4 bases outside the gene matches. The CDR3 sequence is 14 residues long. Germline V CDR1 and CDR2: LNHDA, SQIVND (reference sequence). As DNA, the CDR3 is TGTGCCAGTAGTTGGGCGGGAGGTTCCTACGAGCAGTACTTC. This encodes CASSWAGGSYEQYF.

The chain has TRBV6-1 and TRBJ1-2; D remains unclear. The CDR3 sequence is 13 residues long. The V and J ends lost 10 bases and 2 bases respectively, with 14 bases between them. Germline assignment: CDR1 MNHNS and CDR2 SASEGT. The CDR3 sequence: CATSRGTNYGYTF. The CDR3 DNA is TGTGCCACCTCTCGCGGCACCAACTATGGCTACACCTTC.

Here the CDR3 reads CAWSKGLSGVSGFTDTQYF. In DNA form, the CDR3 reads TGTGCCTGGAGTAAGGGCCTGAGTGGAGTCTCGGGCTTCACAGATACGCAGTATTTT. The V call is TRBV30, the J call TRBJ2-3; no reliable D call. This CDR3 spans 19 amino acids. The V end was cut by 2 bases, the J end by 2 bases, with 26 bases between. CDR1 is GTSNPN, CDR2 SVGIG, per germline (reference sequence).

The chain is built from TRBV4-3 and TRBJ1-2; 7 bases match TRBD1. CDR3 size: 16 residues. The trim removed 3 bases at V and 0 bases at J, leaving 7 bases unmatched. Germline CDR1 reads LGHNA; CDR2 reads YSLEER. CDR3 bases: TGCGCCAGCAGCCATGTATCAGGACAGGCTAACTATGGCTACACCTTC. Translating gives CASSHVSGQANYGYTF.

The rearrangement joins TRBV10-3 to TRBJ2-1, with TRBD2 identical over 13 bases. CDR3 size: 18 residues. V lost 5 bases, J lost 6 bases, and 13 bases stayed unmatched. CDR1 and CDR2 (germline): ENHRY, SYGVKD. CDR3 protein: CAISWTSGSEVLGNEQFF. CDR3 in DNA: TGTGCCATCAGTTGGACTAGCGGGAGCGAAGTTCTGGGCAATGAGCAGTTCTTC.

The rearrangement uses TRBV19 and TRBJ2-5, with 12 bases fitting TRBD2. The CDR3 loop spans 18 amino acids. With 1 base clipped from V and 0 bases from J, the junction kept 6 bases outside the gene matches. From germline, CDR1 is LNHDA and CDR2 SQIVND (reference sequence). In DNA, the CDR3 is TGTGCCAGTAGTATAGCACTAGCGGGGGGACTGTACCAAGAGACCCAGTACTTC. Its translation is CASSIALAGGLYQETQYF.

The chain is built from TRBV7-2 and TRBJ2-2; 7 nucleotides line up with TRBD1. V gave up 5 bases and J gave up 5 bases; unmatched junction bases: 8. The V gene's germline CDR1 is SGHTA and CDR2 FQGNSA. The CDR3 is 15 amino acids. CDR3 DNA: TGTGCCAGCAGCCCACAAAGGGGGCGGACCGGGGAGCTGTTTTTT. Translation: CASSPQRGRTGELFF.

The chain couples TRBV27 to TRBJ2-7; TRBD1 aligns across 8 bases. This CDR3 is 14 amino acids long. Germline trimming cut 2 bases from V and 4 bases from J; bases unmatched to any gene: 4. Germline-derived CDR1 and CDR2 are MNHEY and SMNVEV (reference sequence). CDR3 nucleotide sequence: TGTGCCAGCAGTTTAGCGGGACAGGTGTACGAGCAGTACTTC. Translated, it gives CASSLAGQVYEQYF.

The CDR3 DNA reads as TGTGCCATCGGGGACACCTCTGGGGGGGAGCTGTTTTTT. Translation: CAIGDTSGGELFF. The chain has TRBV10-3 and TRBJ2-2; TRBD1 is a possible D gene (6 bases). The CDR3 covers 13 residues. From germline, CDR1 is ENHRY and CDR2 SYGVKD. The V and J ends lost 8 bases and 8 bases respectively, with 15 bases between them.

This chain links TRBV2 with TRBJ1-1; 7 bases line up with TRBD1. CDR3 length: 14 residues. Germline V gene lookup returns CDR1 SNHLY and CDR2 FYNNEI. V was clipped by 8 bases and J by 5 bases; unmatched bases: 11. The CDR3 loop is CASLASGGWTEAFF. The CDR3 DNA follows: TGTGCCAGCCTCGCATCAGGGGGATGGACTGAAGCTTTCTTT.

There are a few counts of this clone. This chain joins TRBV7-6 and TRBJ2-7; 7 nucleotides align to TRBD2. The CDR3 totals 15 residues. V shed 0 bases and J 3 bases; nucleotides not matched to a gene: 5. Germline V lookup: CDR1 SGHVS, CDR2 FNYEAQ. CDR3 sequence reads: CASSLASGEGYEQYF. CDR3 bases: TGTGCCAGCAGCTTAGCATCGGGGGAGGGCTACGAGCAGTACTTC.

This clone was observed a handful of times. The chain uses TRBV6-1 and TRBJ1-2, with D maybe TRBD1 (5 bases). The CDR3 runs to 13 residues. Germline assignment: CDR1 MNHNS and CDR2 SASEGT. Trimming left V 5 bases short and J 5 bases short, with 12 bases between. This CDR3 is CASSPPEGYGYTF. Written as DNA, the CDR3 is TGTGCCAGCAGTCCACCCGAGGGGTATGGCTACACCTTC.

CDR3 DNA sequence: TGTGCCAGCAGCGCGACAGGGGATAGCAATCAGCCCCAGCATTTT. It codes for CASSATGDSNQPQHF. The gene calls are TRBV7-8 and TRBJ1-5, with 8 bases identical to TRBD1. V trimming: 5 bases; J trimming: 0 bases; junction bases outside the gene matches: 3. The CDR3 runs 15 residues. Germline values: CDR1 SGHVS, CDR2 FQNEAQ.

CDR3 protein: CASSVSSGAYGYTF. Here the CDR3 DNA reads TGTGCCAGCAGCGTATCTTCAGGTGCCTATGGCTACACCTTC. The chain has TRBV9 and TRBJ1-2, with D uncertain. The CDR3 contains 14 residues. Germline V gene sequence: CDR1 SGDLS, CDR2 YYNGEE. Between the trimmed V and J ends, which lost 1 base and 4 bases, there was a span of 11 bases.

The chain links TRBV7-6 to TRBJ2-2; TRBD1 might be the D (6 bases). V lost 2 bases, J lost 4 bases, and 20 bases lay in between. Germline-derived CDR1 and CDR2 are SGHVS and FNYEAQ. The CDR3 runs to 18 residues. The CDR3 reads CASSLTTGTQKTTGELFF. CDR3 in DNA: TGTGCCAGCAGCTTAACGACAGGAACACAGAAAACCACCGGGGAGCTGTTTTTT.

The rearrangement joins TRBV19 to TRBJ1-5; D may be TRBD1 (5 bases). CDR1 is LNHDA and CDR2 is SQIVND in the germline V gene (reference sequence). V lost 7 bases, J lost 4 bases, and 17 bases lay in between. CDR3 length: 15 residues. CDR3 DNA sequence: TGTGCCAGTATTGGAGCCCACGACAGTAATCAGCCCCAGCATTTT. It specifies CASIGAHDSNQPQHF.

This clone was picked up a small number of times. The chain combines TRBV28 with TRBJ1-2; the D gene is possibly TRBD1 (5 bases). Trimming took off 2 bases at V and 6 bases at J, with 13 bases between the two ends. The CDR3 sequence is 14 residues long. Germline CDR1 is MDHEN and CDR2 is SYDVKM. CDR3 in amino acids: CASSLTQAIDGYTF. As DNA, the CDR3 is TGTGCCAGCAGTTTAACACAGGCGATTGATGGCTACACCTTC.

This rearrangement joins TRBV6-6 to TRBJ2-7; tentative D call: TRBD1 (5 bases). The V gene lost 2 bases and the J gene lost 0 bases, with 14 bases spanning the gap. Germline V gives CDR1 MNHNY, CDR2 SVGAGI (reference sequence). The CDR3 is 16 amino acids. CDR3 nucleotides: TGTGCCAGCAGTTACCCCACGACGCAGGGCTCCTACGAGCAGTACTTC. Amino acid sequence: CASSYPTTQGSYEQYF.

This chain uses TRBV7-3 with TRBJ2-1, with 10 bases fitting TRBD2. The germline V gene has CDR1 SGHTA and CDR2 FQGTGA. Germline trimming cut 1 base from V and 8 bases from J; bases unmatched to any gene: 5. CDR3 length: 15 amino acids. The CDR3 is CASSLIAGGSDEQFF. The DNA of the CDR3 is TGTGCCAGCAGCTTAATAGCGGGAGGAAGCGATGAGCAGTTCTTC. The full variable domain, in which reference TRBV7-3 and TRBJ2-1 provide the parts outside the CDR3, is GAGVSQTPSNKVTEKGKYVELRCDPISGHTALYWYRQSLGQGPEFLIYFQGTGAADDSGLPNDRFFAVRPEGSVSTLKIQRTERGDSAVYLCASSLIAGGSDEQFFGPGTRLTVL.

This chain joins TRBV9 and TRBJ2-7; 8 bases align to TRBD1. The CDR3 is 14 residues long. The V gene's germline CDR1 is SGDLS and CDR2 YYNGEE. J gave up 2 bases and V 3 bases, and 4 bases lay outside the gene matches. CDR3 amino acids: CASSAGDRTYEQYF. Here the CDR3 DNA reads TGTGCCAGCAGCGCCGGGGACAGGACCTACGAGCAGTACTTC.

J is TRBJ2-1 and V is TRBV19; 9 nucleotides match TRBD2. CDR1 is LNHDA and CDR2 is SQIVND in the germline V gene (reference sequence). CDR3 length: 12 amino acids. V gave up 4 bases and J gave up 12 bases; unmatched junction bases: 4. For the CDR3, the DNA is TGTGCCAGTAGTACCCCTAGCGGGGTGCAGTTCTTC. Protein: CASSTPSGVQFF.

The table lists this clone with a few counts. The chain couples TRBV9 to TRBJ2-3; 8 bases are shared with TRBD2. CDR3 length: 16 amino acids. After removal of 2 bases from V and 6 bases from J, the junction contained 11 bases not matched to a gene. CDR1 SGDLS and CDR2 YYNGEE come from the germline V gene. CDR3 nucleotides: TGTGCCAGCAGCGTCGCCGGGGGGGATAGCGGCGATACGCAGTATTTT. Translated, it gives CASSVAGGDSGDTQYF.

The chain combines TRBV7-9 with TRBJ2-7; 11 bases line up with TRBD2. CDR3 length equals 15 residues. Trimming at V came to 7 bases and at J to 5 bases, leaving 10 bases not matched to a gene. Looked up from germline, CDR1 is SEHNR and CDR2 is FQNEAQ (reference sequence). The CDR3 DNA sequence: TGTGCCAGCAAGGTCTTAGCGGGAGGGCGGAACGAGCAGTACTTC. Its protein product is CASKVLAGGRNEQYF.